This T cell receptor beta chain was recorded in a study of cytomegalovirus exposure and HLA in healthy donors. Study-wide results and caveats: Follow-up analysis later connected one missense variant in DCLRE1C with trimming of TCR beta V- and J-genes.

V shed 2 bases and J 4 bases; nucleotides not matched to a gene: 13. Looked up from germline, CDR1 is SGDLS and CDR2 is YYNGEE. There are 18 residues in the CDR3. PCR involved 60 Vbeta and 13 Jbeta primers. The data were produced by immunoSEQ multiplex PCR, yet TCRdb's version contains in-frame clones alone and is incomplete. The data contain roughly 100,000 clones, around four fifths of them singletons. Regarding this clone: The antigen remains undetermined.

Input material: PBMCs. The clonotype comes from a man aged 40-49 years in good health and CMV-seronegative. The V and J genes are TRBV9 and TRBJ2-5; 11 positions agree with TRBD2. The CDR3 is CASSVGVAGGDPAETQYF. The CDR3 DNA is TGTGCCAGCAGCGTGGGGGTAGCGGGGGGGGACCCCGCAGAGACCCAGTACTTC.